This entry features one T cell receptor beta chain sequence. Its cognate antigen is unknown. At one end the junction does not follow the germline gene, possibly because of a read error. TCRdb reanalysed the 5' RACE reads using MiXCR and keeps one entry per CDR3 protein. The sample has approximately 48,000 distinct CDR3 sequences, 2.5% to 3.5% seen once. Germline V gene lookup returns CDR1 PRHDT and CDR2 FYEKMQ (reference sequence). The CDR3 extends over 16 amino acids. The data originate from a study of neurological immune-mediated disorders. Study outcomes and limitations: CDR3 amino acid sequences found in expanded clones were never shared across subjects, suggesting private repertoires in all groups. Multiple sclerosis was found to have the least TCR clonal expansion, below healthy controls, and HTLV-1-associated myelopathy the most. A possible signature was seen in one related-CDR3 cluster, into which phylogenetic grouping placed the repertoires of 18 of 34 multiple sclerosis patients.

It was from 2 million PBMCs stored at -80 C that the unsorted libraries were obtained. The receptor's source is a woman in her fifties or sixties with multiple sclerosis. The specimen was PBMCs. The rearrangement uses TRBV13 and TRBJ1-6, with 8 bases lining up with TRBD1. CDR3 loop: CASSLDIRGHNSTLNF. The CDR3 DNA is TGTGCCAGCAGCTTAGATATCAGGGGGCACAATTCAACCCTCAACTTT.